The entry that follows covers one T cell receptor beta chain sequence. This CDR3 has 14 amino acids. Germline-derived CDR1 and CDR2 are MGHRA and YSYEKL. Trimming removed 4 bases at V and 7 bases at J, with 14 bases between. Per the study methods: Reference gene primer amplification in the assay estimated nucleated cell counts. Assay used: immunoSEQ multiplex PCR; TCRdb lists only in-frame clones, some missing. The DNA was the basis for D and trimming; V, J and clone size are from that table. The table has about 39,000 clones, roughly 84% seen once. These data are taken from a study of blood T cell repertoires in COVID-19. Study overall: Samples representing acute and convalescent COVID-19 were sourced from the United States, Italy and Spain. The cDNA or gDNA used as material had been derived from T cells, B-cell-depleted T cells, or PBMCs.

The rearrangement joins TRBV4-1 to TRBJ2-1; D is ambiguous. The material sequenced was peripheral blood. The source is a man aged 45-60 years with active or convalescent COVID-19. The DNA of the CDR3 is TGCGCCAGCAGCCCACCCGAGCGCGCAAATGAGCAGTTCTTC. Its translation: CASSPPERANEQFF.